A single sample is the source of the 21 T cell receptor beta chains below, sequenced in a study of T cell responses to AZD1222 COVID-19 vaccine. The repertoire was sequenced with immunoSEQ multiplex PCR; TCRdb's copy has only in-frame clones and lacks some. The sample consists of around 120,000 clones, more than 75% of them appearing once. Specimen: peripheral blood, collected 28 days after the second AZD1222 dose. All receptors come from an adult who received the AZD1222 COVID-19 vaccine.

The chain links TRBV5-6 to TRBJ1-3, with 8 bases identical to TRBD1. The ends lost 6 bases at V and 7 bases at J; junction bases unmatched: 6. CDR1 and CDR2 (germline): SGHDT, YYEEEE. This CDR3 contains 13 residues. The CDR3 here is CASIGQGGNTIYF. In DNA, the CDR3 is TGTGCCAGCATCGGACAGGGAGGGAACACCATATATTTT.

The rearrangement joins TRBV14 to TRBJ1-1, with 9 bases lining up with TRBD1. The CDR3 contains 14 residues. J gave up 4 bases and V 4 bases, and 4 bases lay outside the gene matches. The V gene's germline CDR1 is SGHDN and CDR2 FVKESK. Here the CDR3 reads CASSRQGGVTEAFF. The CDR3 bases are TGTGCCAGCAGCCGACAGGGGGGGGTCACTGAAGCTTTCTTT.

V usage is TRBV7-2 and J usage is TRBJ2-1; possible D gene TRBD1, 6 bases. V was trimmed by 1 base and J by 8 bases, leaving 9 bases between them. CDR1 SGHTA and CDR2 FQGNSA come from the germline V gene. This CDR3 is built from 13 residues. As DNA, the CDR3 is TGTGCCAGCAGCTTAGACAGGGAGTATGAGCAGTTCTTC. Encoded protein: CASSLDREYEQFF.

The chain joins TRBV12-1 to TRBJ2-5; whether TRBD1, the table's D call, matches the DNA was not checked. TRBV12-1 is noted as a pseudogene. This CDR3 has 14 residues. CDR3 DNA: TGTGCCAGCAGCCAGAACAGGGACCAAGAGACCCAGTACTTC. It specifies CASSQNRDQETQYF.

V gene TRBV18 combines with J gene TRBJ1-2; perhaps TRBD1 as D (5 bases). CDR1 KGHSH and CDR2 LQKENI come from the germline V gene. The V end was cut by 3 bases, the J end by 7 bases, with 12 bases between. The CDR3 spans 13 residues. CDR3 sequence reads: CASSPKGFGGYTF. As DNA, the CDR3 is TGTGCCAGCTCACCGAAGGGGTTCGGTGGCTACACCTTC.

The chain joins TRBV6-5 to TRBJ1-2, with TRBD1 as a possible D gene (5 bases). Germline lookup yields CDR1 MNHEY and CDR2 SVGAGI. The CDR3 is 15 residues long. V lost 3 bases to trimming and J lost 6 bases, with 17 bases between them. The CDR3 protein is CASSYPGALIHGYTF. CDR3 sequence (DNA): TGTGCCAGCAGTTATCCCGGGGCCCTAATACATGGCTACACCTTC.

The rearrangement uses TRBV11-2 and TRBJ1-3; D possibly corresponds to TRBD1 (5 bases). The CDR3 has 16 residues. Trimming took 7 bases from V and 0 from J, leaving 16 bases between them. Germline-derived CDR1 and CDR2 are SGHAT and FQNNGV. CDR3 coding DNA: TGTGCCAGCACCCCAGGGCCCGGCTTCTCTGGAAACACCATATATTTT. It encodes CASTPGPGFSGNTIYF.

The chain joins TRBV25-1 to TRBJ1-2; possible D gene TRBD1, 5 bases. The CDR3 runs 14 residues. The germline gives CDR1 MGHDK, CDR2 SYGVNS. Trimming removed 6 bases from V and 7 bases from J, with 18 bases in between. The CDR3 DNA sequence: TGTGCCAGCAGAGAAACGGGGCAAGCCGGTGGCTACACCTTC. It encodes CASRETGQAGGYTF.

The J gene is TRBJ1-5, the V gene TRBV27; D gene ambiguous. This CDR3 has 14 residues. The V gene's germline CDR1 is MNHEY and CDR2 SMNVEV (reference sequence). Trimming removed 0 bases at V and 9 bases at J, with 12 bases between. In DNA form, the CDR3 reads TGTGCCAGCAGTTTATCCGGCCGATCGTTGCCCCAGCATTTT. It codes for CASSLSGRSLPQHF.

The chain uses TRBV9 and TRBJ1-2, with D perhaps TRBD1 (5 bases). This CDR3 comprises 15 residues. Trimming took 1 base from V and 5 from J, leaving 15 bases between them. Looked up from germline, CDR1 is SGDLS and CDR2 is YYNGEE. The CDR3, as DNA: TGTGCCAGCAGCGTACCTGACTCAGGGCTTTATGGCTACACCTTC. Amino acid sequence: CASSVPDSGLYGYTF.

As concerns this clone: Sequence at one end of the junction differs from germline and may be a read error. The genes are TRBV24-1 and TRBJ2-7; 12 nucleotides match TRBD2. The CDR3 is 15 amino acids. The germline CDR1 and CDR2 sequences are KGHDR and SFDVKD. In nucleotides, the CDR3 is TGTGCCTCCAGAGAAAGGACTAGCGGGACCTACGAGCAGTACTTC. Amino acids: CASRERTSGTYEQYF.

This clone was counted only a few times. The chain uses TRBV6-1 and TRBJ1-2, with 9 bases fitting TRBD1. The CDR3 loop spans 16 amino acids. Germline CDR1 MNHNS, CDR2 SASEGT. Unmatched junction bases numbered 10, after V lost 4 bases and J lost 4 bases. CDR3 amino acids: CASSGTPGQGPYGYTF. The CDR3 bases are TGTGCCAGCAGTGGGACCCCGGGACAGGGACCCTATGGCTACACCTTC.

The rearrangement links TRBV6-2 or TRBV6-3 to TRBJ2-7; 7 positions agree with TRBD2. The CDR3 totals 15 residues. The germline V gene has CDR1 MNHEY and CDR2 SVGEGT. The ends lost 2 bases at V and 0 bases at J; junction bases unmatched: 4. CDR3 region: CASSYLGGSSYEQYF. For the CDR3, the DNA is TGTGCCAGCAGTTACCTCGGGGGGAGCTCCTACGAGCAGTACTTC.

The chain uses TRBV4-3 and TRBJ2-2; no clear D. Per germline, CDR1 LGHNA and CDR2 YSLEER. The ends were cut back, 4 bases at V and 2 bases at J, with 14 bases in the middle. This CDR3 comprises 16 residues. CDR3 coding DNA: TGCGCCAGCAGCCCCCTCACGGCCTCAAACACCGGGGAGCTGTTTTTT. This codes for CASSPLTASNTGELFF.

The rearrangement joins TRBV28 to TRBJ1-1; D possibly corresponds to TRBD1 (6 bases). Trimming pared 5 bases from V and 3 bases from J, leaving 13 bases between. The CDR3 extends over 14 amino acids. Germline CDR1 MDHEN, CDR2 SYDVKM. The CDR3 DNA sequence: TGTGCCAGCAGTCCCGGGACACCCTACACTGAAGCTTTCTTT. Translating gives CASSPGTPYTEAFF.

The rearrangement joins TRBV11-2 to TRBJ1-1; a possible D gene is TRBD1 (5 bases). There are 13 residues in the CDR3. Germline V gene lookup returns CDR1 SGHAT and CDR2 FQNNGV. Trimming took 10 bases from V and 3 from J, leaving 15 bases between them. The CDR3 reads CATRGEGYTEAFF. Written as DNA, the CDR3 is TGTGCCACCAGAGGGGAGGGGTACACTGAAGCTTTCTTT.

The V gene is TRBV5-1, the J gene TRBJ1-6; D possibly corresponds to TRBD1 (5 bases). The germline CDR1 and CDR2 sequences are SGHRS and YFSETQ. This CDR3 region has 18 residues. Trimming removed 2 bases at V and 0 bases at J, with 15 bases between. CDR3 loop: CASSFLRQGSSYNSPLHF. The CDR3, as DNA: TGCGCCAGCAGCTTCCTGAGGCAGGGCAGCTCCTATAATTCACCCCTCCACTTT.

For the CDR3, the DNA is TGTGCCGTGGAGGCGGGGGCGCGGGGAAGAACCTATGGCTACACCTTC. This sequence encodes CAVEAGARGRTYGYTF. V and J are TRBV30 and TRBJ1-2, with a weak D call TRBD1 (6 bases). Germline assignment: CDR1 GTSNPN and CDR2 SVGIG (reference sequence). The CDR3 covers 16 residues. The V and J ends lost 8 bases and 4 bases respectively, with 26 bases between them.

The J gene is TRBJ2-7, the V gene TRBV5-6; 7 nucleotides agree with TRBD1. The germline CDR1 and CDR2 sequences are SGHDT and YYEEEE. The CDR3 runs to 13 residues. V lost 2 bases to trimming and J lost 5 bases; unmatched junction nucleotides: 4. As DNA, the CDR3 is TGTGCCAGCAGCTTACAGGGGTTCCACGAGCAGTACTTC. This translates into CASSLQGFHEQYF.

The rearrangement uses TRBV5-4 and TRBJ2-5, with 8 bases that match TRBD2. Germline V gives CDR1 SGHNT, CDR2 YYREEE (reference sequence). The CDR3 sequence is 18 residues long. J gave up 3 bases and V 2 bases, and 15 bases lay outside the gene matches. The CDR3 DNA reads as TGTGCCAGCAGCTTAAGAGGTAGGAAGCGGGAGTCGGAAGAGACCCAGTACTTC. As protein: CASSLRGRKRESEETQYF.

This chain links TRBV6-5 with TRBJ1-5, with D maybe TRBD1 (5 bases). V was trimmed by 6 bases and J by 0 bases, leaving 12 bases between them. This CDR3 has 15 amino acids. Germline CDR1 and CDR2: MNHEY and SVGAGI. The CDR3 here is CASRTSGDSNQPQHF. In DNA, the CDR3 is TGTGCCAGCAGGACTTCGGGGGATAGCAATCAGCCCCAGCATTTT.